Presented here are 16 T cell receptor beta chains from one specimen sequenced in a study of CD8 T cells in ankylosing spondylitis. TCRdb independently ran MiXCR on the 5' RACE reads; one entry per CDR3 protein. The sample carries roughly 240,000 distinct CDR3 sequences, roughly 8.2% recorded once. Sample: blood, either unsorted or a sorted T cell fraction (not recorded which). These receptors were taken from a female donor with ankylosing spondylitis or in good health (not recorded which).

Ten or more counts support this clonotype. The CDR3 end shows no conserved phenylalanine or tryptophan, and so a read error is likely. Because the CDR3's place on the DNA is in doubt, the DNA is left out and the CDR3 is given as listed by TCRdb. The chain employs TRBV5-1 and TRBJ2-4. The CDR3 is 8 amino acids in total, end residues counted. Germline CDR1 and CDR2: SGHRS and YFSETQ. CDR3 protein: CASSLGVG.

Notes on this clonotype: Possible read error: a much larger clone is one base away. CDR3: CASSYRGPCEQYF. The CDR3, as DNA: TGTGCCAGCAGTTACAGGGGACCCTGCGAGCAGTACTTC. V is TRBV11-2 and J is TRBJ2-7; TRBD1 matches 7 bases. Germline assignment: CDR1 SGHAT and CDR2 FQNNGV. The CDR3 extends over 13 amino acids. J was trimmed by 6 bases and V by 6 bases; bases with no gene match: 8. Together with reference TRBV11-2 and TRBJ2-7, the CDR3 gives the full variable domain: EAGVAQSPRYKIIEKRQSVAFWCNPISGHATLYWYQQILGQGPKLLIQFQNNGVVDDSQLPKDRFSAERLKGVDSTLKIQPAKLEDSAVYLCASSYRGPCEQYFGPGTRLTVT.

The rearrangement joins TRBV7-2 to TRBJ1-2, with D unclear. The V gene's germline CDR1 is SGHTA and CDR2 FQGNSA. Trimming cost V 1 base and J 7 bases, with 4 bases left between them. The CDR3 is 11 amino acids. In DNA, the CDR3 is TGTGCCAGCAGCTTAGATGGTGGCTACACCTTC. This gives the protein CASSLDGGYTF.

This clonotype has ten or more counts. V and J are TRBV10-2 and TRBJ1-1, with D hard to call. The ends were cut back, 5 bases at V and 0 bases at J, with 13 bases in the middle. The CDR3 runs to 15 residues. The V gene's germline CDR1 is WSHSY and CDR2 SAAADI. In nucleotides, the CDR3 is TGCGCCAGCAGTACAACGGCTTACATGAACACTGAAGCTTTCTTT. Encoded protein: CASSTTAYMNTEAFF.

At least ten counts were recorded for this clonotype. This chain connects TRBV15 to TRBJ2-3, with TRBD2 matching 11 bases. The CDR3 consists of 14 residues. V lost 1 base, J lost 11 bases, and 5 bases stayed unmatched. Germline values: CDR1 LNHNV, CDR2 YYDKDF (reference sequence). The CDR3 nucleotides are TGTGCCACCAGCAGAGCTAGCGGGGGGAGTGTGCAGTATTTT. Translating it yields CATSRASGGSVQYF.

Turning to this clonotype: This may come from a read error, since a much larger clone is one base off. The rearrangement links TRBV5-1 to TRBJ1-2; 9 bases match TRBD1. CDR1 and CDR2 from the germline V gene are SGHRS and YFSETQ. CDR3 length equals 16 residues. DNA for the CDR3: TGCGTCAGCAGCCCGTCCCCACAGGGGGCCCATGATGGCTACACCTTC. Translation: CVSSPSPQGAHDGYTF. Full variable domain (outside the CDR3, taken from reference TRBV5-1 and TRBJ1-2): KAGVTQTPRYLIKTRGQQVTLSCSPISGHRSVSWYQQTPGQGLQFLFEYFSETQRNKGNFPGRFSGRQFSNSRSEMNVSTLELGDSALYLCVSSPSPQGAHDGYTFGSGTRLTVV.

A few counts support this clonotype. The genes are TRBV12-3 or TRBV12-4 and TRBJ2-3; D gene unclear. V was trimmed by 3 bases and J by 1 base, leaving 8 bases between them. This CDR3 is 14 amino acids long. CDR3: CASSFVSGTDTQYF. As DNA, the CDR3 is TGTGCCAGCAGTTTTGTGTCTGGCACAGATACGCAGTATTTT.

This clonotype appeared many times. CDR3 nucleotides: TGTGCCAGCAGCCCTCTGGGAATCGACGGCTACACCTTC. It translates to CASSPLGIDGYTF. V is TRBV5-5 and J is TRBJ1-2, with D unclear. The germline V gene encodes CDR1 SGHKS and CDR2 YYEKEE (reference sequence). CDR3 length: 13 residues. Deletions cut 4 bases from V and 8 bases from J, with 15 bases between.

This clonotype was recorded at least ten times. The chain recombines TRBV28 with TRBJ2-7, with TRBD1 identical over 9 bases. V gave up 1 base and J gave up 4 bases; unmatched junction bases: 5. From germline, CDR1 is MDHEN and CDR2 SYDVKM. The CDR3 totals 15 residues. The CDR3 region has the DNA TGTGCCAGCAGTTTATCGGGGACAGGGTGGTACGAGCAGTACTTC. This codes for CASSLSGTGWYEQYF. Variable domain in full (rest from reference TRBV28 and TRBJ2-7): DVKVTQSSRYLVKRTGEKVFLECVQDMDHENMFWYRQDPGLGLRLIYFSYDVKMKEKGDIPEGYSVSREKKERFSLILESASTNQTSMYLCASSLSGTGWYEQYFGPGTRLTVT.

This clonotype showed up many times. V and J are TRBV12-3 or TRBV12-4 and TRBJ2-6, with a possible D match to TRBD2 (5 bases). Deletions cut 5 bases from V and 2 bases from J, with 19 bases between. CDR3 length: 18 amino acids. CDR3 loop: CASSTRVSLRPGANVLTF. CDR3 DNA sequence: TGTGCCAGCAGTACGAGGGTCTCTTTAAGGCCTGGGGCCAACGTCCTGACTTTC.

The CDR3 region is CASSQGLAGGDRRGEQFF. Here the CDR3 DNA reads TGCGCCAGCAGCCAAGGTCTAGCGGGAGGGGATAGAAGGGGTGAGCAGTTCTTC. The genes are TRBV4-1 and TRBJ2-1; TRBD2 aligns across 12 bases. With 1 base clipped from V and 9 bases from J, the junction kept 13 bases outside the gene matches. The CDR3 consists of 18 residues. Germline V CDR1 and CDR2: MGHRA, YSYEKL.

This clonotype has at least ten counts. The CDR3 DNA reads as TGCGCCAGCAGCTACGATGGCAACACTGGAAACACCATATATTTT. Residues: CASSYDGNTGNTIYF. The V and J genes are TRBV5-1 and TRBJ1-3; D uncertain. Germline assignment: CDR1 SGHRS and CDR2 YFSETQ. V was pared by 3 bases and J by 2 bases, with 12 bases between. CDR3 length equals 15 residues.

V and J are TRBV14 and TRBJ1-1, with unresolved D. The germline gives CDR1 SGHDN, CDR2 FVKESK. The V gene lost 3 bases and the J gene lost 7 bases, with 9 bases spanning the gap. The CDR3 is 12 residues long. The CDR3 loop is CASSHGGHEAFF. In nucleotides, the CDR3 is TGTGCCAGCAGCCACGGCGGGCATGAAGCTTTCTTT. Together with reference TRBV14 and TRBJ1-1, the CDR3 gives the full variable domain: EAGVTQFPSHSVIEKGQTVTLRCDPISGHDNLYWYRRVMGKEIKFLLHFVKESKQDESGMPNNRFLAERTGGTYSTLKVQPAELEDSGVYFCASSHGGHEAFFGQGTRLTVV.

This clonotype occurred many times. The chain links TRBV3-2 to TRBJ2-1; TRBD1 was called by the table and not checked on the DNA. TRBV3-2 is a pseudogene segment. The CDR3 is made up of 17 amino acids. The CDR3 coding sequence is TGTGCCAGCAGCCTCCAGGCAGGACACCTGAGGTACAATGAGCAGTTCTTC. The encoded protein is CASSLQAGHLRYNEQFF.

The chain employs TRBV19 and TRBJ1-6; TRBD1 is a possible D gene (5 bases). Trimming stripped 7 bases from V and 7 bases from J, with 14 bases between. Germline CDR1 reads LNHDA; CDR2 reads SQIVND (reference sequence). The CDR3 consists of 14 residues. The CDR3 region is CASTQSTDNSPLHF. The CDR3 DNA follows: TGTGCCAGTACCCAATCGACAGACAATTCACCCCTCCACTTT.

V usage is TRBV10-3 and J usage is TRBJ1-2, with unresolved D. Trimming left V 7 bases short and J 9 bases short, with 21 bases between. The CDR3 is made up of 14 amino acids. From germline, CDR1 is ENHRY and CDR2 SYGVKD. The CDR3 loop reads CAITTSGLKESYTF. The CDR3 DNA is TGTGCCATCACCACATCGGGGTTAAAAGAGAGCTACACCTTC.